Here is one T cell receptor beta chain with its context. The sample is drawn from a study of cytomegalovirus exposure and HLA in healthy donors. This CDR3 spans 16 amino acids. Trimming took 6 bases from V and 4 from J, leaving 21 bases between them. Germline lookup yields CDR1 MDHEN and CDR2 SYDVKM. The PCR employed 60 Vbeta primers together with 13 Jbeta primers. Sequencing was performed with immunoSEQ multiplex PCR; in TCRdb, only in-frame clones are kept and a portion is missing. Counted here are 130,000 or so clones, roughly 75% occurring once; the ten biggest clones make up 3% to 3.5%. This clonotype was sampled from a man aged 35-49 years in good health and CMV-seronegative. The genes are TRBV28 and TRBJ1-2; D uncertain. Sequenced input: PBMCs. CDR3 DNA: TGTGCCAGCAGCTACGATACCGGGAACGGCATCTATGGCTACACCTTC. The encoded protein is CASSYDTGNGIYGYTF.